These T cell receptor beta chains were read from a single sample in a study of memory CD4+ T cells and cytomegalovirus serostatus. Generated by immunoSEQ multiplex PCR, the TCRdb table keeps only in-frame clones and is missing some. This sample has under 100,000 clones, with around 80% found just once. The sample taken for sequencing was memory CD4+ T cells from blood. These TCRs come from an adult in good health and CMV-seronegative. The CDR3 runs from the conserved cysteine through the conserved F or W. The D gene is left open where the match is weak. Not all rows give a size; the values are once, few, many and, for expanded clones, a class.

TRBJ2-1	TRBV14	.	.	CASSQARVSYNEQFF	TGTGCCAGCAGCCAAGCAAGAGTCTCCTACAATGAGCAGTTCTTC
TRBJ2-7	TRBV30	.	few	CAWSEGNEQYF	TGTGCCTGGAGTGAAGGGAACGAGCAGTACTTC
TRBJ1-1	TRBV4-1	.	few	CASSQKRTFGVNTEAFF	TGCGCCAGCAGCCAAAAAAGGACCTTCGGCGTGAACACTGAAGCTTTCTTT
TRBJ2-5	TRBV7-3	.	.	CASRRSGQETQYF	TGTGCCAGCAGGCGAAGCGGGCAAGAGACCCAGTACTTC
TRBJ2-7	TRBV7-2	.	.	CASSLDGGSYEQYF	TGTGCCAGCAGCTTAGACGGGGGCTCCTACGAGCAGTACTTC
TRBJ1-5	TRBV5-6	TRBD1	.	CASSYTGTASNQPQHF	TGTGCCAGCAGCTATACCGGGACAGCTAGCAATCAGCCCCAGCATTTT
TRBJ1-4	TRBV5-6	TRBD1	.	CASSLPGQGNEKLFF	TGTGCCAGCAGCCTACCGGGACAGGGTAATGAAAAACTGTTTTTT
TRBJ1-2	TRBV6-1	.	once	CASSENGRGTLIF	TGTGCCAGCAGTGAAAATGGTCGGGGGACCCTTATCTTC
TRBJ2-7	TRBV7-2	.	.	CASSLVVGRESSEQYF	TGTGCCAGCAGCTTAGTCGTTGGCAGGGAGTCAAGCGAGCAGTACTTC
TRBJ1-5	TRBV18	.	.	CASSPEWSQPQHF	TGTGCCAGCTCACCAGAGTGGAGTCAGCCCCAGCATTTT
TRBJ2-5	TRBV7-6	.	.	CASSLNRLQETQYF	TGTGCCAGCAGCTTAAACAGGCTACAAGAGACCCAGTACTTC
TRBJ1-4	TRBV21-1	.	.	CASSKIGRDRTSTNEKLFF	TGTGCCAGCAGCAAAATCGGGCGGGACAGAACCTCAACTAATGAAAAACTGTTTTTT
TRBJ1-5	TRBV4-1	TRBD1	.	CASSRGQGQVQPQHF	TGCGCCAGCAGCCGCGGACAGGGGCAGGTTCAGCCCCAGCATTTT
TRBJ1-5	TRBV19	.	.	CASTGRRGQDQPQHF	TGTGCCAGTACCGGACGCCGGGGCCAAGATCAGCCCCAGCATTTT
TRBJ1-5	TRBV28	TRBD1	.	CASSSGQGVQPQHF	TGTGCCAGCAGCTCGGGACAGGGGGTTCAGCCCCAGCATTTT
TRBJ1-5	TRBV28	.	.	CASRDSNQPQHF	TGTGCCAGCAGAGACAGCAATCAGCCCCAGCATTTT
TRBJ1-1	TRBV7-2	TRBD1	.	CASSPQGARREGTEAFF	TGTGCCAGCAGCCCGCAGGGGGCGAGGCGTGAAGGAACTGAAGCTTTCTTT
TRBJ1-2	TRBV19	TRBD1	.	CASSPRQGNNYGYTF	TGTGCCAGTAGTCCTCGACAGGGGAACAACTATGGCTACACCTTC
TRBJ1-2	TRBV7-2	.	.	CASSFNRNYGYTF	TGTGCCAGCAGCTTCAACAGGAACTATGGCTACACCTTC
TRBJ1-1	TRBV5-4	TRBD1	few	CASSSPGTANTEAFF	TGTGCCAGCAGCTCGCCCGGGACAGCGAACACTGAAGCTTTCTTT
TRBJ2-5	TRBV6-1	TRBD1	.	CASSRDRGQETQYF	TGTGCCAGCAGTCGAGACAGGGGCCAAGAGACCCAGTACTTC
TRBJ2-1	TRBV18	.	.	CASSPPSGDNNEQFF	TGTGCCAGCTCACCACCAAGCGGGGACAACAATGAGCAGTTCTTC
TRBJ1-2	TRBV10-3	TRBD1	.	CAISSFTGTGIITWNYGYTF	TGTGCCATCAGTTCTTTTACCGGGACAGGGATTATTACTTGGAACTATGGCTACACCTTC
TRBJ1-1	TRBV19	.	.	CASRNRRGENTEAFF	TGTGCCAGTAGAAACCGGAGAGGGGAGAACACTGAAGCTTTCTTT
TRBJ1-3	TRBV6-6	.	.	CASIGTGNTIYF	TGTGCCAGCATCGGGACTGGAAACACCATATATTTT
TRBJ1-1	TRBV7-3	TRBD1	.	CASSLTSGTGNTEAFF	TGTGCCAGCAGCTTAACCTCCGGGACAGGGAACACTGAAGCTTTCTTT
TRBJ1-2	TRBV7-9	.	.	CASSIPLTGYGYTF	TGTGCCAGCAGCATCCCCCTGACAGGCTATGGCTACACCTTC
TRBJ1-4	TRBV5-4	TRBD1	few	CASSLRSGGDEKLFF	TGTGCCAGCAGCTTGCGGTCAGGGGGCGATGAAAAACTGTTTTTT
TRBJ2-2	TRBV30	.	many	CAWRVRGDGELFF	TGTGCCTGGAGAGTGAGGGGCGACGGGGAGCTGTTTTTT
TRBJ2-1	TRBV5-4	TRBD2	many	CASSFGGGGQDNEQFF	TGTGCCAGCAGCTTTGGAGGCGGGGGGCAAGACAATGAGCAGTTCTTC
TRBJ1-3	TRBV30	.	.	CAWSVGQGNTIYF	TGTGCCTGGAGTGTAGGGCAGGGAAACACCATATATTTT
TRBJ2-1	TRBV6-6	TRBD2	.	CASSGLGSAEQFF	TGTGCCAGCAGTGGACTAGGTTCGGCTGAGCAGTTCTTC
TRBJ2-7	TRBV19	TRBD1	.	CASSIGAGQGAYEQYF	TGTGCCAGTAGTATAGGTGCTGGACAGGGGGCCTACGAGCAGTACTTC
TRBJ2-5	TRBV2	.	.	CASSVGSETQYF	TGTGCCAGCAGTGTCGGGAGTGAGACCCAGTACTTC
TRBJ1-4	TRBV5-1	TRBD1	few	CASRQPQGALANEKLFF	TGCGCCAGCCGCCAACCACAGGGGGCTCTAGCTAATGAAAAACTGTTTTTT
TRBJ1-1	TRBV11-3	.	.	CASSSDSANTEAFF	TGTGCCAGCAGCTCGGACAGTGCGAACACTGAAGCTTTCTTT
TRBJ2-3	TRBV11-2	.	.	CASSLLVRVSTDTQYF	TGTGCCAGCAGCTTATTGGTCAGGGTTAGCACAGATACGCAGTATTTT
TRBJ2-5	TRBV18	.	.	CASPTAGGTQYF	TGTGCCAGCCCCACCGCTGGGGGGACCCAGTACTTC
TRBJ2-1	TRBV6-1	.	.	CASSGVTYNEQFF	TGTGCCAGCAGCGGGGTCACCTACAATGAGCAGTTCTTC
TRBJ1-3	TRBV14	.	.	CASSHGGYSGNTIYF	TGTGCCAGCAGCCACGGCGGATACTCTGGAAACACCATATATTTT
TRBJ1-4	TRBV4-2	TRBD1	.	CASSQERATGGPATNEKLFF	TGTGCCAGCAGCCAAGAAAGAGCGACAGGGGGCCCAGCAACTAATGAAAAACTGTTTTTT
TRBJ1-5	TRBV30	TRBD1	.	CAWSKQGDQPQHF	TGTGCCTGGAGTAAACAGGGGGATCAGCCCCAGCATTTT
TRBJ1-1	TRBV5-8	.	.	CASSLFGQAFF	TGTGCCAGCAGCTTGTTCGGGCAAGCTTTCTTT
TRBJ1-1	TRBV25-1	TRBD1	once	CATTAGTGVLVTEAFF	TGTGCCACCACCGCCGGGACAGGGGTCCTCGTCACTGAAGCTTTCTTT
TRBJ1-6	TRBV6-1	TRBD1	.	CASSEPPGQPNSPLHF	TGTGCCAGCAGTGAACCCCCGGGACAGCCAAATTCACCCCTCCACTTT
TRBJ1-2	TRBV19	.	.	CASSPSGTQTNYGYTF	TGTGCCAGTAGTCCCTCCGGGACACAGACTAACTATGGCTACACCTTC
TRBJ2-7	TRBV7-8	.	.	CASSLDRLRNF	TGTGCCAGCAGCTTAGACAGGCTGAGGAACTTC
TRBJ2-2	TRBV11-1	.	.	CASSLVGPYTGELFF	TGTGCCAGCAGCTTAGTGGGACCCTACACCGGGGAGCTGTTTTTT
TRBJ2-1	TRBV10-3	TRBD1	.	CAIRITGGQEQFF	TGTGCCATCAGGATCACAGGGGGCCAGGAGCAGTTCTTC
TRBJ1-6	TRBV6-5	.	few	CASNMEGRNSPLHF	TGTGCCAGCAATATGGAGGGGAGGAATTCACCCCTCCACTTT
TRBJ2-2	TRBV2	.	.	CASSPPPRRNTGELFF	TGTGCCAGCAGTCCCCCCCCTCGACGGAACACCGGGGAGCTGTTTTTT
TRBJ1-3	TRBV7-2	.	.	CASSLVGAGSGNTIYF	TGTGCCAGCAGCTTAGTAGGAGCGGGGTCTGGAAACACCATATATTTT